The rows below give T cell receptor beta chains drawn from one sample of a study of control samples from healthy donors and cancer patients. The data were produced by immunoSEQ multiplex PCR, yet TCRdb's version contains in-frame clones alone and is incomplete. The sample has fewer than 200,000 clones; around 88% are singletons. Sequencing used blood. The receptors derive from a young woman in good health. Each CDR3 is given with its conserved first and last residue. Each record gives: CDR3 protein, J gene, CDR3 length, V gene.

CDR3aa: CASSLFQPRDYGYTF
j_gene: TRBJ1-2
len: 15
v_gene: TRBV5-4

CDR3aa: CASSLESAGSQETQYF
j_gene: TRBJ2-5
len: 16
v_gene: TRBV13

CDR3aa: CASSQVRLRTEAFF
j_gene: TRBJ1-1
len: 14
v_gene: TRBV4-1

CDR3aa: CASSYSIRGREKLFF
j_gene: TRBJ1-4
len: 15
v_gene: TRBV6-5

CDR3aa: CASSLLGQNYNEQFF
j_gene: TRBJ2-1
len: 15
v_gene: TRBV7-9

CDR3aa: CASSFSRTVNSPLHF
j_gene: TRBJ1-6
len: 15
v_gene: TRBV27

CDR3aa: CAISPGLAGVMTTDTQYF
j_gene: TRBJ2-3
len: 18
v_gene: TRBV10-3

CDR3aa: CASSFRVQYF
j_gene: TRBJ2-7
len: 10
v_gene: TRBV5-8

CDR3aa: CASSGGPNYGYTF
j_gene: TRBJ1-2
len: 13
v_gene: TRBV2

CDR3aa: CASSVSGLGGETQYF
j_gene: TRBJ2-5
len: 15
v_gene: TRBV9

CDR3aa: CASSLETAENTGELFF
j_gene: TRBJ2-2
len: 16
v_gene: TRBV5-1

CDR3aa: CASRGQGNEQFF
j_gene: TRBJ2-1
len: 12
v_gene: TRBV6-4

CDR3aa: CASRGGGQGAYEQYF
j_gene: TRBJ2-7
len: 15
v_gene: TRBV6-5

CDR3aa: CAWSPSWVGGGGYGYTF
j_gene: TRBJ1-2
len: 17
v_gene: TRBV30

CDR3aa: CASGEFSGELFF
j_gene: TRBJ2-2
len: 12
v_gene: TRBV19

CDR3aa: CASSSGTNGYTF
j_gene: TRBJ1-2
len: 12
v_gene: TRBV6-5

CDR3aa: CASSVGGGDTGELFF
j_gene: TRBJ2-2
len: 15
v_gene: TRBV9